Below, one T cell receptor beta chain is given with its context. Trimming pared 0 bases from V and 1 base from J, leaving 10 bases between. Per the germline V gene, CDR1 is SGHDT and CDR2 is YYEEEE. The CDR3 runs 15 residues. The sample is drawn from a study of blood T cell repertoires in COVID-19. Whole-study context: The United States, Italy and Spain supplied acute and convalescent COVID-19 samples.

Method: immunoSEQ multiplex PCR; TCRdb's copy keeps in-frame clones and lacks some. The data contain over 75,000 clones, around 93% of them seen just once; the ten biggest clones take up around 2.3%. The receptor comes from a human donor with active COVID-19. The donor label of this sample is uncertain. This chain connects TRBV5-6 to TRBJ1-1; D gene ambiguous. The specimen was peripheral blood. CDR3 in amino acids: CASSLGGIRNTEAFF. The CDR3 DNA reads TGTGCCAGCAGCTTGGGAGGGATACGGAACACTGAAGCTTTCTTT.